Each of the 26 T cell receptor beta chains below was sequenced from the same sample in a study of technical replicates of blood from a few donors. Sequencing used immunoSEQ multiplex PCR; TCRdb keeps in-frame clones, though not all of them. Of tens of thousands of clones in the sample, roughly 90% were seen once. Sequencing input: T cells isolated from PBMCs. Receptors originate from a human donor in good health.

The CDR3 spells CATLFNTGELFF. The CDR3 DNA reads as TGTGCCACCCTATTCAACACCGGGGAGCTGTTTTTT. This chain connects TRBV15 to TRBJ2-2; D uncertain. The CDR3 contains 12 residues. Trimming took off 8 bases at V and 2 bases at J, with 6 bases between the two ends. Germline lookup yields CDR1 LNHNV and CDR2 YYDKDF (reference sequence).

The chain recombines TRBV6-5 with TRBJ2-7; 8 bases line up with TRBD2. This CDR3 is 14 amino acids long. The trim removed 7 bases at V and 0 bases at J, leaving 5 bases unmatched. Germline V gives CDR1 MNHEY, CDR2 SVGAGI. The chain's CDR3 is CASTRGGVSYEQYF. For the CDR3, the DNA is TGTGCCAGCACCCGGGGGGGCGTCTCCTACGAGCAGTACTTC.

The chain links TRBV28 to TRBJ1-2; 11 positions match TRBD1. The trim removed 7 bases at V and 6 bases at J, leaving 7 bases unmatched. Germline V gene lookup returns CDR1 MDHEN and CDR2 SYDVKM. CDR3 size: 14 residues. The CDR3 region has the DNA TGTGCCAGCATGGGACAGGGGGATCCCCATGGCTACACCTTC. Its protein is CASMGQGDPHGYTF.

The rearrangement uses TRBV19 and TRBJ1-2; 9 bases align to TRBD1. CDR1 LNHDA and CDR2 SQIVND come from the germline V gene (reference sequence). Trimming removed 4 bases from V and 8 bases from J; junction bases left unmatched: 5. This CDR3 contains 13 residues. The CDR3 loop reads CASSSRDRAGYTF. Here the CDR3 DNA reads TGTGCCAGTAGTAGCCGGGACAGGGCGGGCTACACCTTC.

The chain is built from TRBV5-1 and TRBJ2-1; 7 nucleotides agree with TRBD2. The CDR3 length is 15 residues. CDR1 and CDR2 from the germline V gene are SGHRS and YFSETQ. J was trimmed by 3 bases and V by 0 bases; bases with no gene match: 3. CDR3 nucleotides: TGCGCCAGCAGCTTGGCCAGCGGGAACTACAATGAGCAGTTCTTC. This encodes CASSLASGNYNEQFF.

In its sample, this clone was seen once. Here the CDR3 DNA reads TGTGCCAGCAGGGGCGGGGGTACTGAAGCTTTCTTT. Protein: CASRGGGTEAFF. This chain uses TRBV6-5 with TRBJ1-1, with D possibly being TRBD1 (5 bases). V was cut by 6 bases and J by 5 bases, with 10 bases left in between. Germline lookup yields CDR1 MNHEY and CDR2 SVGAGI. The CDR3 totals 12 residues.

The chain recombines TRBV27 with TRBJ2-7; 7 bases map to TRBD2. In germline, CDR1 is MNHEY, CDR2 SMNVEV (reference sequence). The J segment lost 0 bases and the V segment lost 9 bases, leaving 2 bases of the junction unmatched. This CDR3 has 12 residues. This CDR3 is CASGTNSYEQYF. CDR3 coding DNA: TGTGCCAGTGGGACTAACTCCTACGAGCAGTACTTC.

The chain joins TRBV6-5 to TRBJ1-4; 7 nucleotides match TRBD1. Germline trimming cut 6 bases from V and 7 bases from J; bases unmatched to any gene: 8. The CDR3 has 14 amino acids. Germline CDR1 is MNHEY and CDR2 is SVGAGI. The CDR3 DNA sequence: TGTGCCAGCAGAGACAGGGAAGAGGGTGAAAAACTGTTTTTT. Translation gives CASRDREEGEKLFF.

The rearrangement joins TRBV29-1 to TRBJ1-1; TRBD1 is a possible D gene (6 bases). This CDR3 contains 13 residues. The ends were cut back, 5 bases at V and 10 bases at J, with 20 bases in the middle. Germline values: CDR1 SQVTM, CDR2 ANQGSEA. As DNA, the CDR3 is TGCAGCGTTAATCCATCAGGGGTTGGCGGAGCTTTCTTT. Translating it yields CSVNPSGVGGAFF.

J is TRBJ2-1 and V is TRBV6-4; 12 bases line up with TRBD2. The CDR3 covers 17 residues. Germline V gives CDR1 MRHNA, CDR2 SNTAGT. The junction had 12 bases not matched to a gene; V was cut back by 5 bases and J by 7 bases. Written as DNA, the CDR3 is TGTGCCAGCAGTCGGGTTCAATCGACTAGCGGGAGAAATGAGCAGTTCTTC. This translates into CASSRVQSTSGRNEQFF.

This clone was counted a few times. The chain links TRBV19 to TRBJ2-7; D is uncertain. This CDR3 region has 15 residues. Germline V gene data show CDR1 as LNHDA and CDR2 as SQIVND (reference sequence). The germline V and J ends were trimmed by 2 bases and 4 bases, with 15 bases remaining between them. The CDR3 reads CASSIRNYNQYEQYF. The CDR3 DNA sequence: TGTGCCAGTAGTATAAGGAACTATAACCAATACGAGCAGTACTTC.

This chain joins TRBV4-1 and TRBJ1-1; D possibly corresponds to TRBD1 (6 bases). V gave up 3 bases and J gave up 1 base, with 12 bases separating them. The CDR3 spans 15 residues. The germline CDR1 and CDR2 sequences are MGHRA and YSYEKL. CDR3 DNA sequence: TGCGCCAGCAGCCATCAGACAGGTTCGAACACTGAAGCTTTCTTT. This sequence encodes CASSHQTGSNTEAFF.

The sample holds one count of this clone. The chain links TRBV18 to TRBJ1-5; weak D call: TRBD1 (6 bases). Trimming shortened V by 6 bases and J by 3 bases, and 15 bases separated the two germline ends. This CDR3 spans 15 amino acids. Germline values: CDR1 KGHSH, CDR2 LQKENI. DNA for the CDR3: TGTGCCAGCTCCCGTACAGGGATGGCCAATCAGCCCCAGCATTTT. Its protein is CASSRTGMANQPQHF.

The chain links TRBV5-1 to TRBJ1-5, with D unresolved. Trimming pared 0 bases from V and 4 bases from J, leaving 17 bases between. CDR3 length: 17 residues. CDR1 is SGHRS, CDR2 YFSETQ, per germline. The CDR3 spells CASSLAVVLTGNQPQHF. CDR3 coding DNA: TGCGCCAGCAGCTTGGCCGTGGTATTGACCGGGAATCAGCCCCAGCATTTT. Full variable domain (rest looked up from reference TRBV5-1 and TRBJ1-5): KAGVTQTPRYLIKTRGQQVTLSCSPISGHRSVSWYQQTPGQGLQFLFEYFSETQRNKGNFPGRFSGRQFSNSRSEMNVSTLELGDSALYLCASSLAVVLTGNQPQHFGDGTRLSIL.

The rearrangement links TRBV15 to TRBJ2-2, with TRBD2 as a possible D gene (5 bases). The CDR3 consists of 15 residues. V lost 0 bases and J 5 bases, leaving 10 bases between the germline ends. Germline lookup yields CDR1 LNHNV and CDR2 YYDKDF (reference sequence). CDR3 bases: TGTGCCACCAGCAGAGATACCGGGATAACCGGGGAGCTGTTTTTT. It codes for CATSRDTGITGELFF.

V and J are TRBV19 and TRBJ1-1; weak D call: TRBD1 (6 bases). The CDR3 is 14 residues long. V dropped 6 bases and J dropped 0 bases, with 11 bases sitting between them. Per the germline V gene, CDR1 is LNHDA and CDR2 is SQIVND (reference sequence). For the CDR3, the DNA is TGTGCCAGTAGGGGACACCTCATGAACACTGAAGCTTTCTTT. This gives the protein CASRGHLMNTEAFF.

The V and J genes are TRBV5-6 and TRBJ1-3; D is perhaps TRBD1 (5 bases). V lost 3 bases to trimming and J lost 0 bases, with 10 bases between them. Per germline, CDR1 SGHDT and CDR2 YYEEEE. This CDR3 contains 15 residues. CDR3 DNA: TGTGCCAGCAGCTCCGGGGGATTCTCTGGAAACACCATATATTTT. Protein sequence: CASSSGGFSGNTIYF.

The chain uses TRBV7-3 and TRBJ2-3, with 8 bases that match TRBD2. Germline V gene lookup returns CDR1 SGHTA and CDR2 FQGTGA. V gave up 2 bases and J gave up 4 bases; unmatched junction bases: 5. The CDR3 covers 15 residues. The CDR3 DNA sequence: TGTGCCAGCAGCTTAGCGGGAGGATCTGCAGATACGCAGTATTTT. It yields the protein CASSLAGGSADTQYF.

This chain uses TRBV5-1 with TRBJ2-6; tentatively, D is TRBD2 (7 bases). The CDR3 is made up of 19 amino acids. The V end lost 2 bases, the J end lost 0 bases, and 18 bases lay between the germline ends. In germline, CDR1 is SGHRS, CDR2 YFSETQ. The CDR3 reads CASSFFGGGFDSGANVLTF. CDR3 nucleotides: TGCGCCAGCAGCTTCTTTGGGGGGGGCTTTGACTCTGGGGCCAACGTCCTGACTTTC.

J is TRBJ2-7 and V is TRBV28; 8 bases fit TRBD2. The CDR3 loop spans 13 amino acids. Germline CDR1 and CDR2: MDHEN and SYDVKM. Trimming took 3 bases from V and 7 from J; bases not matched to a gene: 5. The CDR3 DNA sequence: TGTGCCAGCAGTTTCGGGAGGGGCGGAGAGCAGTACTTC. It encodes CASSFGRGGEQYF.

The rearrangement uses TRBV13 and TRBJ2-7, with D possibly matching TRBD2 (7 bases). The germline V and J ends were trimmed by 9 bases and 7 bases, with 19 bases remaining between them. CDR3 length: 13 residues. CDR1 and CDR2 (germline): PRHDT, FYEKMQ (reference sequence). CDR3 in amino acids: CASLGAGAREQYF. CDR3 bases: TGTGCCAGTCTGGGGGCGGGAGCCAGGGAGCAGTACTTC. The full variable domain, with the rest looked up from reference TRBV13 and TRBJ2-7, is AAGVIQSPRHLIKEKRETATLKCYPIPRHDTVYWYQQGPGQDPQFLISFYEKMQSDKGSIPDRFSAQQFSDYHSELNMSSLELGDSALYFCASLGAGAREQYFGPGTRLTVT.

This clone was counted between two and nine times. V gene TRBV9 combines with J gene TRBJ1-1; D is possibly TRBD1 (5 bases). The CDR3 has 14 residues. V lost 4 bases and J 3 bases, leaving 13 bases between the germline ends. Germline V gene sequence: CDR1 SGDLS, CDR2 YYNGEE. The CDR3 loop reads CASSPTRVYTEAFF. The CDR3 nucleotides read TGTGCCAGCAGCCCGACCAGGGTGTACACTGAAGCTTTCTTT.

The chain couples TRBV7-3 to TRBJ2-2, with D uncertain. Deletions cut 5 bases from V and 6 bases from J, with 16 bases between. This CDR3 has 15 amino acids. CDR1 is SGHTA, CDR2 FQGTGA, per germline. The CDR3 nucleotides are TGTGCCAGCAGCGGATATCAGGATGTGGCCGGGGAGCTGTTTTTT. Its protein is CASSGYQDVAGELFF.

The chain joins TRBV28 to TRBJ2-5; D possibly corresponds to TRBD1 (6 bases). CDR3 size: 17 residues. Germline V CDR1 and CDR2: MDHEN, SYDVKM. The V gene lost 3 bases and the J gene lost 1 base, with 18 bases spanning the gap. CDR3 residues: CASSLGWGRGGQETQYF. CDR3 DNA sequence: TGTGCCAGCAGTTTGGGATGGGGTAGAGGGGGCCAAGAGACCCAGTACTTC.

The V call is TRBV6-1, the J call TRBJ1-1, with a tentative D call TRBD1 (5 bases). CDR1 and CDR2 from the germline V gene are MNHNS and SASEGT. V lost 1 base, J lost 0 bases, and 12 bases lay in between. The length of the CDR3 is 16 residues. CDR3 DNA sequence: TGTGCCAGCAGTGAAGGCCGAAGGGGAATGAACACTGAAGCTTTCTTT. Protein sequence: CASSEGRRGMNTEAFF.

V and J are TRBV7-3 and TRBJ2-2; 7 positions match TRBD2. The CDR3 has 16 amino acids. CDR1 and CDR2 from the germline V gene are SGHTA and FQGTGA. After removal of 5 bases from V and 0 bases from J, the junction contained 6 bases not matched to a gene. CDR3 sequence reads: CASSPAGWPNTGELFF. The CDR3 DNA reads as TGTGCCAGCAGCCCAGCGGGATGGCCGAACACCGGGGAGCTGTTTTTT.